Presented here are 27 T cell receptor beta chains from one specimen sequenced in a study of T cells after posttransplantation cyclophosphamide. Using immunoSEQ multiplex PCR, the repertoire was profiled, and TCRdb retains in-frame clones only, with some absent. The sample contains over 20,000 clones, approximately 98% of which appear only once. The sequenced sample consisted of naive CD8+ T cells sorted from PBMCs. These receptors originate from a man in his forties in good health, CMV-negative, and a related stem cell transplant donor.

The chain combines TRBV5-4 with TRBJ2-7, with 8 nucleotides matching TRBD1. Germline V gene lookup returns CDR1 SGHNT and CDR2 YYREEE (reference sequence). J was trimmed by 2 bases and V by 4 bases; bases with no gene match: 2. CDR3 length: 13 amino acids. CDR3 sequence reads: CASSKQGAYEQYF. CDR3 nucleotide sequence: TGTGCCAGCAGCAAACAGGGGGCCTACGAGCAGTACTTC.

The CDR3 sequence: CASSKLAGVIDEQFF. The CDR3 DNA is TGCGCCAGCAGCAAACTAGCGGGAGTGATAGATGAGCAGTTCTTC. V and J are TRBV4-1 and TRBJ2-1, with 11 bases matching TRBD2. In germline, CDR1 is MGHRA, CDR2 YSYEKL. With V trimmed by 5 bases and J by 8 bases, 8 bases remained unmatched. The CDR3 contains 15 residues.

The chain is built from TRBV9 and TRBJ1-1; tentative D call: TRBD1 (6 bases). CDR1 and CDR2 (germline): SGDLS, YYNGEE. V dropped 3 bases and J dropped 0 bases, with 9 bases sitting between them. The CDR3 runs to 14 residues. This chain's CDR3 is CASSARDMNTEAFF. DNA of the CDR3: TGTGCCAGCAGCGCCCGGGACATGAACACTGAAGCTTTCTTT.

V is TRBV30 and J is TRBJ1-2; D remains unclear. Per germline, CDR1 GTSNPN and CDR2 SVGIG (reference sequence). The CDR3 is 13 amino acids. Trimming shortened V by 0 bases and J by 8 bases, and 13 bases separated the two germline ends. The CDR3 DNA is TGTGCCTGGAGTGTACCCGAGACGGGAGGCTACACCTTC. Its translation is CAWSVPETGGYTF. Full variable domain (missing parts from reference TRBV30 and TRBJ1-2): SQTIHQWPATLVQPVGSPLSLECTVEGTSNPNLYWYRQAAGRGLQLLFYSVGIGQISSEVPQNLSASRPQDRQFILSSKKLLLSDSGFYLCAWSVPETGGYTFGSGTRLTVV.

This rearrangement joins TRBV19 to TRBJ1-1; perhaps TRBD1 as D (6 bases). This CDR3 region has 14 residues. The V end lost 3 bases, the J end lost 2 bases, and 10 bases lay between the germline ends. Germline V CDR1 and CDR2: LNHDA, SQIVND (reference sequence). The CDR3 DNA reads as TGTGCCAGTAGTATTACACAGGGAAACACTGAAGCTTTCTTT. Translating gives CASSITQGNTEAFF.

The rearrangement uses TRBV30 and TRBJ2-1; 11 bases fit TRBD2. Looked up from germline, CDR1 is GTSNPN and CDR2 is SVGIG (reference sequence). The CDR3 loop spans 14 amino acids. The V and J ends lost 4 bases and 7 bases, in that order; junction bases with no gene match: 6. The CDR3 nucleotides are TGTGCCTGGACTGAGACTAGCGGGGTTAATGAGCAGTTCTTC. Translating gives CAWTETSGVNEQFF.

The chain employs TRBV9 and TRBJ2-1, with TRBD1 matching 9 bases. The CDR3 is 16 amino acids. CDR1 is SGDLS and CDR2 is YYNGEE in the germline V gene. The trim removed 0 bases at V and 6 bases at J, leaving 7 bases unmatched. The CDR3 protein is CASSVGTQTGGNEQFF. CDR3 nucleotides: TGTGCCAGCAGCGTAGGGACTCAGACAGGGGGCAATGAGCAGTTCTTC.

This chain uses TRBV28 with TRBJ2-1, with TRBD1 matching over 9 bases. This CDR3 has 12 residues. The germline gives CDR1 MDHEN, CDR2 SYDVKM. Losses at the gene ends were 5 bases for V and 9 bases for J; bases not matched to a gene: 2. DNA of the CDR3: TGTGCCAGCAGTACAGGGGGCGGTGAGCAGTTCTTC. Residues: CASSTGGGEQFF.

This sequence joins TRBV5-6 and TRBJ1-5; TRBD1 matches 7 bases. Trimming at V came to 3 bases and at J to 1 base, leaving 1 base not matched to a gene. Germline V gene sequence: CDR1 SGHDT, CDR2 YYEEEE. The CDR3 is made up of 14 amino acids. The CDR3 region has the DNA TGTGCCAGCAGCTCGACAGGGAGCAATCAGCCCCAGCATTTT. It is translated as CASSSTGSNQPQHF.

This rearrangement joins TRBV19 to TRBJ2-4; 12 bases are a match to TRBD1. From germline, CDR1 is LNHDA and CDR2 SQIVND (reference sequence). V was clipped by 5 bases and J by 8 bases; unmatched bases: 13. CDR3 length: 17 amino acids. CDR3 in amino acids: CASSSPGTGGLIDIQYF. The CDR3 DNA follows: TGTGCCAGTAGTTCCCCCGGGACAGGGGGCTTGATCGACATTCAGTACTTC.

The chain has TRBV4-1 and TRBJ1-5, with D perhaps TRBD1 (5 bases). The CDR3 loop spans 16 amino acids. The germline V and J ends were trimmed by 0 bases and 6 bases, with 15 bases remaining between them. CDR1 MGHRA and CDR2 YSYEKL come from the germline V gene. CDR3 loop: CASSQDLYRFTQPQHF. The CDR3 DNA reads TGCGCCAGCAGCCAAGATCTGTACAGGTTTACTCAGCCCCAGCATTTT.

V and J are TRBV9 and TRBJ2-6; D gene unclear. V was clipped by 7 bases and J by 0 bases, with 17 bases between them. The CDR3 runs 17 residues. CDR1 SGDLS and CDR2 YYNGEE come from the germline V gene. The CDR3 is CASPVYYRNSGANVLTF. The DNA of the CDR3 is TGTGCCAGCCCCGTCTATTACCGCAACTCTGGGGCCAACGTCCTGACTTTC.

Comment on this clone: At one of its ends the junction is not consistent with the germline gene, which may arise from a read error. The chain couples TRBV6-5 to TRBJ1-1, with D maybe TRBD1 (6 bases). Germline CDR1 is MNHEY and CDR2 is SVGAGI. The CDR3 has 15 residues. The CDR3 DNA follows: TGTGCCAGCAGTTACCGCAGCACAGGGAACCCTGAAGCTTTCTTT. The encoded protein is CASSYRSTGNPEAFF.

The chain combines TRBV27 with TRBJ2-2; 7 bases are shared with TRBD1. The CDR3 extends over 18 amino acids. J was trimmed by 0 bases and V by 1 base; bases with no gene match: 8. The germline gives CDR1 MNHEY, CDR2 SMNVEV (reference sequence). The DNA of the CDR3 is TGTGCCAGCAGTTTATACCCCCCACAGGGGACGAACACCGGGGAGCTGTTTTTT. The encoded protein is CASSLYPPQGTNTGELFF.

This chain links TRBV6-6 with TRBJ2-7, with 12 bases identical to TRBD2. From germline, CDR1 is MNHNY and CDR2 SVGAGI (reference sequence). There are 16 residues in the CDR3. With V trimmed by 2 bases and J by 4 bases, 6 bases remained unmatched. CDR3 sequence reads: CASSYSPTSGSYEQYF. Written as DNA, the CDR3 is TGTGCCAGCAGTTACAGCCCGACTAGCGGGAGTTACGAGCAGTACTTC.

This clone has only one observation. The chain joins TRBV4-1 to TRBJ1-5; D gene uncertain. Germline CDR1 reads MGHRA; CDR2 reads YSYEKL. The CDR3 runs 16 residues. With 0 bases removed from V and 6 bases from J, the gap between germline ends came to 15 bases. The CDR3: CASSQESIGEAQPQHF. For the CDR3, the DNA is TGCGCCAGCAGCCAAGAAAGTATCGGGGAGGCTCAGCCCCAGCATTTT.

The genes are TRBV9 and TRBJ1-3, with D possibly being TRBD1 (5 bases). The CDR3 has 15 residues. Germline CDR1 reads SGDLS; CDR2 reads YYNGEE. V was shortened by 4 bases and J by 4 bases, with 15 bases between the two germline ends. CDR3 DNA: TGTGCCAGCAGCTCGTCCGGGGGGTCAGGAAACACCATATATTTT. Protein: CASSSSGGSGNTIYF.

The chain employs TRBV9 and TRBJ2-5, with D hard to call. The CDR3 extends over 11 amino acids. Trimming shortened V by 3 bases and J by 3 bases, and 3 bases separated the two germline ends. Looked up from germline, CDR1 is SGDLS and CDR2 is YYNGEE. CDR3 region: CASSAEETQYF. CDR3 in DNA: TGTGCCAGCAGCGCAGAAGAGACCCAGTACTTC.

The chain couples TRBV2 to TRBJ2-2, with D tentatively TRBD1 (5 bases). The CDR3 is 13 residues long. V lost 8 bases to trimming and J lost 6 bases, with 13 bases between them. CDR1 is SNHLY, CDR2 FYNNEI, per germline. For the CDR3, the DNA is TGTGCCAGCTTTAGTCGGACACCCGGGGAGCTGTTTTTT. As protein: CASFSRTPGELFF.

In the case of this clone: Other DNA sequences in this specimen translate into the identical CDR3. The V gene is TRBV27, the J gene TRBJ2-7, with D perhaps matching TRBD2 (6 bases). Germline CDR1 and CDR2: MNHEY and SMNVEV (reference sequence). The CDR3 is made up of 13 amino acids. V was cut by 0 bases and J by 4 bases, with 7 bases left in between. The CDR3 here is CASSLSSGYEQYF. CDR3 in DNA: TGTGCCAGCAGTTTATCTAGCGGATACGAGCAGTACTTC.

The chain combines TRBV5-1 with TRBJ1-5, with a weak D call TRBD1 (5 bases). The CDR3 runs to 15 residues. V dropped 4 bases and J dropped 1 base, with 12 bases sitting between them. Germline CDR1 reads SGHRS; CDR2 reads YFSETQ. The CDR3 loop is CASSLTGGSNQPQHF. The CDR3 nucleotides read TGCGCCAGCAGCCTAACAGGTGGAAGCAATCAGCCCCAGCATTTT.

The gene calls are TRBV5-4 and TRBJ2-5, with 10 bases fitting TRBD1. The CDR3 length is 16 residues. V lost 4 bases and J lost 2; bases outside the gene matches: 8. Germline V gene lookup returns CDR1 SGHNT and CDR2 YYREEE (reference sequence). The CDR3 DNA follows: TGTGCCAGCAGCCCGGCCGGGACAGGGGAACAAGAGACCCAGTACTTC. It translates to CASSPAGTGEQETQYF.

The chain employs TRBV4-3 and TRBJ1-3, with D possibly being TRBD1 (5 bases). Looked up from germline, CDR1 is LGHNA and CDR2 is YSLEER. V lost 4 bases, J lost 7 bases, and 14 bases lay in between. The CDR3 is 14 amino acids. CDR3: CASSPVQGDNTIYF. CDR3 sequence (DNA): TGCGCCAGCAGCCCTGTCCAGGGTGACAACACCATATATTTT.

Turning to this clone: One junction end does not reproduce the germline sequence, and a read error may be involved. The chain is built from TRBV7-8 and TRBJ2-7, with D perhaps TRBD2 (6 bases). CDR3 size: 13 residues. CDR1 is SGHVS, CDR2 FQNEAQ, per germline. Here the CDR3 reads CASTLWGGYGQYF. The CDR3 coding sequence is TGTGCCAGCACCCTTTGGGGAGGTTACGGGCAGTACTTC.

J is TRBJ1-1 and V is TRBV6-1; 9 bases align to TRBD1. The CDR3 extends over 15 amino acids. V shed 6 bases and J 4 bases; nucleotides not matched to a gene: 9. Germline assignment: CDR1 MNHNS and CDR2 SASEGT. The CDR3 spells CASRFSGTGFTEAFF. CDR3 DNA: TGTGCCAGCAGATTTTCCGGGACAGGGTTCACTGAAGCTTTCTTT.

The chain links TRBV25-1 to TRBJ1-3; D is perhaps TRBD1 (5 bases). Germline V lookup: CDR1 MGHDK, CDR2 SYGVNS. The CDR3 spans 16 residues. The V gene lost 0 bases and the J gene lost 8 bases, with 17 bases spanning the gap. The CDR3 sequence is CASSEYILGGNDTIYF. Written as DNA, the CDR3 is TGTGCCAGCAGTGAATATATTCTCGGGGGGAATGACACCATATATTTT.

V usage is TRBV7-2 and J usage is TRBJ2-7; 12 bases line up with TRBD1. This CDR3 has 16 amino acids. V trimming: 6 bases; J trimming: 7 bases; junction bases outside the gene matches: 13. CDR1 is SGHTA and CDR2 is FQGNSA in the germline V gene. The CDR3 sequence: CASSFIRDRGPREQYF. Written as DNA, the CDR3 is TGTGCCAGCAGTTTCATCCGGGACAGGGGGCCGCGGGAGCAGTACTTC.